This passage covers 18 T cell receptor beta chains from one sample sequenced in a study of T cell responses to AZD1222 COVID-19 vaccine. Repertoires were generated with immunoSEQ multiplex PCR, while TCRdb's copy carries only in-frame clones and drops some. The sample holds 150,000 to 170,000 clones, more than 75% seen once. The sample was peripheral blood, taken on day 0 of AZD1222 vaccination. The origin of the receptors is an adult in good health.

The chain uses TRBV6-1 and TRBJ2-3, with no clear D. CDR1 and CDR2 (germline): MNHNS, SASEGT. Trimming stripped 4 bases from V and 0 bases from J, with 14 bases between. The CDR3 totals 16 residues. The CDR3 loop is CASSVLGGSSTDTQYF. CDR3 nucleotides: TGTGCCAGCAGTGTCCTCGGCGGTTCTAGCACAGATACGCAGTATTTT.

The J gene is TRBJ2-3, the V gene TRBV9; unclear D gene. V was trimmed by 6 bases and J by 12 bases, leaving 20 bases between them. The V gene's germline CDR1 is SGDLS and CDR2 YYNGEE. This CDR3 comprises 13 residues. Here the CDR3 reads CASTPIDLGPQYF. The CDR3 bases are TGTGCCAGCACCCCTATTGATCTGGGCCCCCAGTATTTT.

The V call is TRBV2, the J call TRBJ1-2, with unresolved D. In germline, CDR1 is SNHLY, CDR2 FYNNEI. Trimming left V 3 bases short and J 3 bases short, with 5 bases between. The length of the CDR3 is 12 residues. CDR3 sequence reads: CASSDGDYGYTF. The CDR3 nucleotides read TGTGCCAGCAGTGACGGGGACTATGGCTACACCTTC.

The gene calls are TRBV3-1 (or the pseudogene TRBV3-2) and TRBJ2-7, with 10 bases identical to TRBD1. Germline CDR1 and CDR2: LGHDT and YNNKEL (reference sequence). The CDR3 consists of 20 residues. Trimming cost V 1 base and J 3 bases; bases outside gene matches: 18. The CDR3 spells CASSQARRGYQTGGFYEQYF. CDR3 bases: TGTGCCAGCAGCCAAGCCAGACGAGGTTATCAGACAGGGGGCTTCTACGAGCAGTACTTC.

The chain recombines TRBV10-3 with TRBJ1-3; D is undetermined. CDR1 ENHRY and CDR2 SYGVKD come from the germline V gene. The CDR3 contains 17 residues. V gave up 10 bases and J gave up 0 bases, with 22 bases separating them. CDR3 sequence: CATRSTTSGNSGNTIYF. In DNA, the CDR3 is TGTGCCACCCGCAGCACCACGTCGGGGAACTCTGGAAACACCATATATTTT.

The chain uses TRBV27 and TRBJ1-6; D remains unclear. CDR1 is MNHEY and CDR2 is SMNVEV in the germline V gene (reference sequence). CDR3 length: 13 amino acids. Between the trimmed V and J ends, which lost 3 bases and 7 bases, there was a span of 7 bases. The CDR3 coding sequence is TGTGCCAGCAGTTTCTTGGGGAATTCACCCCTCCACTTT. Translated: CASSFLGNSPLHF.

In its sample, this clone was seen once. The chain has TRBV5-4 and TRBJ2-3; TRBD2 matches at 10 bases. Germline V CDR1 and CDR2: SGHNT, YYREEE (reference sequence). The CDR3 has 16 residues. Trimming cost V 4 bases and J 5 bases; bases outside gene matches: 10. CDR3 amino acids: CASSMRSGGAVDTQYF. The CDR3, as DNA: TGTGCCAGCAGCATGAGAAGCGGGGGGGCGGTAGATACGCAGTATTTT. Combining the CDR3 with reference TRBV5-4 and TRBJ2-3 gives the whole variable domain ETGVTQSPTHLIKTRGQQVTLRCSSQSGHNTVSWYQQALGQGPQFIFQYYREEENGRGNFPPRFSGLQFPNYSSELNVNALELDDSALYLCASSMRSGGAVDTQYFGPGTRLTVL.

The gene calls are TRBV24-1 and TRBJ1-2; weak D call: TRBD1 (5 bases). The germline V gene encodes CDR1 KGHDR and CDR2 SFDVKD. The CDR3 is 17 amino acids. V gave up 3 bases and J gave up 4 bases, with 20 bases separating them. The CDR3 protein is CATSDVGSQGEGYGYTF. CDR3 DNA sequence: TGTGCCACCAGTGATGTCGGCTCGCAGGGTGAGGGCTATGGCTACACCTTC.

The CDR3 nucleotides are TGTGCCAGCAGCTTTAACCTTCAGGGAACTAATGAAAAACTGTTTTTT. Translation: CASSFNLQGTNEKLFF. The gene calls are TRBV7-9 and TRBJ1-4; a possible D gene is TRBD1 (5 bases). The V end was cut by 3 bases, the J end by 1 base, with 12 bases between. In germline, CDR1 is SEHNR, CDR2 FQNEAQ (reference sequence). This CDR3 region has 16 residues.

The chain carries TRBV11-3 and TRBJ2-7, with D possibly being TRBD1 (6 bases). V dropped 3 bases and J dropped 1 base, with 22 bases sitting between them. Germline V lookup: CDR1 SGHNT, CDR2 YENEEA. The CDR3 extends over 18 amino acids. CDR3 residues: CASSLVGSGRGSSYEQYF. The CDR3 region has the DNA TGTGCCAGCAGCTTGGTCGGGTCGGGAAGGGGGTCTTCCTACGAGCAGTACTTC.

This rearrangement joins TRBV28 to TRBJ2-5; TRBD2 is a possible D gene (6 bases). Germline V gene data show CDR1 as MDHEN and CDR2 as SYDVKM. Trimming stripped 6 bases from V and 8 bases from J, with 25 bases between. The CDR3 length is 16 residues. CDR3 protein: CASRHPGTRLKVTQYF. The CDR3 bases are TGTGCCAGCAGGCATCCCGGGACTCGCCTAAAAGTAACCCAGTACTTC. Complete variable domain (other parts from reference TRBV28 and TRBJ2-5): DVKVTQSSRYLVKRTGEKVFLECVQDMDHENMFWYRQDPGLGLRLIYFSYDVKMKEKGDIPEGYSVSREKKERFSLILESASTNQTSMYLCASRHPGTRLKVTQYFGPGTRLLVL.

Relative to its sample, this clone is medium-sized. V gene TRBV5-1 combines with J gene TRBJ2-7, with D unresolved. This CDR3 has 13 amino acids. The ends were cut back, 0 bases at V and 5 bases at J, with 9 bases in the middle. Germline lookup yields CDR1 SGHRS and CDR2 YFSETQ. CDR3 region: CASSLEPRDEQYF. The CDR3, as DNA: TGCGCCAGCAGCTTGGAACCCCGGGACGAGCAGTACTTC.

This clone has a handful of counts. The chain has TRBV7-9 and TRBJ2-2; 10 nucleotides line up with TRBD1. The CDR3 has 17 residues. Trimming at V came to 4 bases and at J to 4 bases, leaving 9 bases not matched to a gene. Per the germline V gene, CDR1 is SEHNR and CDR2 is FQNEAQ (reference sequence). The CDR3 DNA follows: TGTGCCAGCAGCTCCTGGGGGACAGGGGCCGGCACCGGGGAGCTGTTTTTT. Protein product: CASSSWGTGAGTGELFF.

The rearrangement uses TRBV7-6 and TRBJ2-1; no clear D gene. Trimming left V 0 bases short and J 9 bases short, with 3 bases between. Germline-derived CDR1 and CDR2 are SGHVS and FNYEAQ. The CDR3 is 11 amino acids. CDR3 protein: CASSLAGEQFF. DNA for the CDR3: TGTGCCAGCAGCTTAGCGGGTGAGCAGTTCTTC.

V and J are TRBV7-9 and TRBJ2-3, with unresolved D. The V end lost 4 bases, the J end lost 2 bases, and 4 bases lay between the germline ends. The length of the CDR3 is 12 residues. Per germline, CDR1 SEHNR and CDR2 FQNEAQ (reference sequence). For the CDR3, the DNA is TGTGCCAGCAGCTGGGACACAGATACGCAGTATTTT. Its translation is CASSWDTDTQYF.

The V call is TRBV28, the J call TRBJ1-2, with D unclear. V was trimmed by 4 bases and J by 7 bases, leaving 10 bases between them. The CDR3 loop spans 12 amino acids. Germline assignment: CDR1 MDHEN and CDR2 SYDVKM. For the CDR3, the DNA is TGTGCCAGCAGTTGGGGTTCGCGTGGCTACACCTTC. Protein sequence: CASSWGSRGYTF.

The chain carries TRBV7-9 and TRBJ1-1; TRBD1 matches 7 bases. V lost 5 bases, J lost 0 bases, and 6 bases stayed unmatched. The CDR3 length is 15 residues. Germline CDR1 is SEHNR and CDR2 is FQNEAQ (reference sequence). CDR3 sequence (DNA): TGTGCCAGCAGCCGGGGGGACAGACTGAACACTGAAGCTTTCTTT. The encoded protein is CASSRGDRLNTEAFF. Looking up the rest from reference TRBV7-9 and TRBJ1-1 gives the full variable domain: DTGVSQNPRHKITKRGQNVTFRCDPISEHNRLYWYRQTLGQGPEFLTYFQNEAQLEKSRLLSDRFSAERPKGSFSTLEIQRTEQGDSAMYLCASSRGDRLNTEAFFGQGTRLTVV.

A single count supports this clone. CDR3 sequence (DNA): TGTGCCAGCGCTGGGACAGGGAGGGGTGAAGGCTACACCTTC. This translates into CASAGTGRGEGYTF. V and J are TRBV28 and TRBJ1-2; 9 nucleotides line up with TRBD1. The germline CDR1 and CDR2 sequences are MDHEN and SYDVKM. J lost 8 bases, V lost 8 bases, and 12 bases had no gene match. The CDR3 totals 14 residues.